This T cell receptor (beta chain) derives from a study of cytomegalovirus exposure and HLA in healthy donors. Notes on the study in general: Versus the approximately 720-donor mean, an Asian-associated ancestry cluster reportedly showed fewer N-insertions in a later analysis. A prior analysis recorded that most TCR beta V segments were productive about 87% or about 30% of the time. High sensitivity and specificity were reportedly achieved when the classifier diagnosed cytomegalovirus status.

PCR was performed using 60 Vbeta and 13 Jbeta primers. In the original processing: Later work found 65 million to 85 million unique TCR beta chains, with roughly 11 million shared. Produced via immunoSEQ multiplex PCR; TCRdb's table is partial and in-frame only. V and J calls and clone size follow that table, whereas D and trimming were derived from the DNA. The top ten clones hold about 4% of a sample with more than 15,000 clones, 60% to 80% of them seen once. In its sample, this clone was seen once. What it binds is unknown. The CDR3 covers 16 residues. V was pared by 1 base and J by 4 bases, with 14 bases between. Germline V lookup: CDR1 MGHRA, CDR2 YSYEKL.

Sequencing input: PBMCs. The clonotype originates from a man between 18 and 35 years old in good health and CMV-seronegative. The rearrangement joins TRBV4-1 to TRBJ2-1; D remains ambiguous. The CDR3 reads CASSQASSNAYNEQFF. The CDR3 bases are TGCGCCAGCAGCCAAGCGTCGTCGAATGCGTACAATGAGCAGTTCTTC.